This TCR beta chain was identified in a study of T cell clonality in common variable immunodeficiency (dated by TCRdb to between 2014 and 2017). Here is what the overall study found, with its caveats: TCRbeta clonality was higher in CVID subjects than in healthy controls (t-test p = 0.018), and the increase was most characteristic of about a third of subjects. Patient heterogeneity within the CVID cohort put limits on correlating repertoire features with clinical complications. Despite equal DNA input, controls averaged roughly 80,000 unique sequences per sample versus around 30,000 in CVID samples. It was noted by the authors that sequencing of the repertoires of T cell subpopulations would be needed to clarify the cause of the increased clonality in CVID. Reportedly, TCRbeta sequences from CVID had fewer deletions and N-nucleotide insertions, and highly modified clones with 13 or more V deletions were absent from CVID. Healthy controls shared more TCRbeta clones with each other than CVID subjects shared among themselves (p < 0.0001).

Of note for this clone: Its cognate antigen has yet to be identified. The CDR3 end lies 3 residues beyond the end of the read and is filled in from the germline J gene.

The CDR3 spans 14 residues, from the cysteine through the phenylalanine. The 33 bases shown cover part of the CDR3, and their frame starts at base 1. The germline V gene yields SGHRS for CDR1 and YFSETQ for CDR2. V is trimmed back by 3 bases and J by 2 bases, and the junction contains 3 bases that no gene match accounts for. For sequencing input, CVID and control samples contributed equivalent amounts of genomic DNA. For every sample, a 60 bp segment covering the rearranged TCRbeta CDR3 region was amplified and then sequenced. TCRbeta amplification used the immunoSEQ assay, a bias-corrected multiplex PCR with high-throughput sequencing. The original pipeline was this. Each unique nucleotide sequence was treated as a clone and annotated with V, D and J genes, copy number and frequency. Sequences were labeled productive if in frame, and non-productive if out of frame or containing stop codons. As previously described, clonality was computed from Shannon's entropy. The predicted amino acid sequences of productive clones were used to derive mean CDR3 Kyte-Doolittle hydropathy. Hierarchical clustering of scaled V gene usage was performed with the R hclust function using Manhattan distance and complete linkage. Clone sharing by CDR3 amino acid sequence was assessed by resampling 12 repertoires per group over 100 rounds. The repertoires were screened for around 70 published EBV-specific TCRbeta sequences and some 250 published CMV-specific TCRbeta sequences. A couple of CVID samples that yielded fewer than 10,000 sequences were excluded from the analysis, so roughly 40 CVID repertoires were retained. This is the immuneACCESS table as TCRdb keeps it, with only in-frame sequences that have V and J called. A part of the clones is gone; compared with another copy, unresolved V genes explain less than half, and the rest is unexplained. D and trimming come from the DNA, and the V and J calls and clone size come from that table. The data table for this sample lists roughly 16,000 clones. Roughly 4.9% of the sample comes from the top ten.

Diagnosis of CVID followed standard criteria, namely serum IgG, IgA and/or IgM below the normal range together with specific antibody deficiency. A total of roughly 46 subjects (roughly 15 female and roughly 29 male; age range roughly 9 to 70 years, mean age approximately 40) were included in the CVID group. Most CVID patients and most healthy controls were of Caucasian heritage. All CVID subjects had received replacement immunoglobulin therapy for at least one year at the time of study participation. No CVID subject was ill or taking immunomodulatory or immunosuppressive medication when blood was collected. Heparinized peripheral whole blood samples of about 5 to 8.5 ml were collected from each donor. Genomic DNA from adults with common variable immune deficiency (CVID) and from healthy adult controls was the source for sequencing TCRbeta CDR3 repertoires. Diluted blood was density-centrifuged over Hypaque 1077 or Ficoll-Paque to isolate peripheral blood mononuclear cells. Genomic DNA was obtained from unsorted mononuclear cells through either Qiagen column purification or a centrifugation-based method.

What was sequenced was peripheral blood mononuclear cells. The chain is assembled from TRBV5-1 and TRBJ2-5, and 8 junction bases match TRBD1. The source is a human donor with common variable immunodeficiency. CDR3 region: CASSWTGTQETQYF. CDR3 DNA (partial): TGCGCCAGCAGCTGGACAGGGACTCAAGAGACC.